This T cell receptor (beta chain) was captured in a study of beta chain features in type 1 diabetes. Study overall: Healthy donors and patients showed comparable age, gender and cell yields. The study, taken as a whole, reports: Among patients with Type 1 diabetes, TCRB CDR3s were moderately but significantly shorter in every one of the four CD4+ subsets.

As to this clone: The antigen is not known.

Central memory, naive, regulatory and stem cell-like memory CD4+ cells were sorted by CD45RO/CCR7/CD25/CD127/CD95/CD27. Sequenced material consisted of expressed TCRB transcripts (all of the isolated RNA was reverse transcribed). Clones were read by immunoSEQ multiplex PCR, and TCRdb kept only the in-frame ones, dropping some. The sample lists around 100,000 clones; 25% to 35% were seen once. Trimming pared 5 bases from V and 5 bases from J, leaving 10 bases between. Germline loops: CDR1 SQVTM, CDR2 ANQGSEA. This CDR3 has 12 residues. The chain carries TRBV29-1 and TRBJ2-1; possible D gene TRBD1, 5 bases. The clonotype was recovered from a woman under 30 with type 1 diabetes. The sample comprised central memory CD4+ T cells from blood. The CDR3 DNA follows: TGCAGCGTTTATCGCAGGGACAATGAGCAGTTCTTC. Translating it yields CSVYRRDNEQFF.